Listed below are T cell receptor beta chains from one sample, sequenced in a study of T cells in Graves' hyperthyroidism and ophthalmopathy. TCRdb independently ran MiXCR on the multiplex PCR reads; one entry per CDR3 protein. The sample holds 280,000 or so distinct CDR3 sequences, 13% to 15% seen once. Source material: blood. The receptors derive from a woman aged 45-65 years with Graves' hyperthyroidism that later progressed to Graves' ophthalmopathy. The CDR3 runs from the conserved cysteine through the conserved F or W. D genes are given only for firm matches. Size values are once, few and many counts, or a class for expanded clones, and some rows have none.

d_gene	abundance	v_gene	j_gene	CDR3aa	CDR3nt
-	few	TRBV6-1	TRBJ1-6	CASSSNSVDYNSPLHF	TGTGCCAGCAGTTCGAACTCGGTCGACTATAATTCACCCCTCCACTTT
TRBD2	-	TRBV12-3/TRBV12-4	TRBJ2-7	CASRLADSYEQYF	TGTGCCAGCAGACTAGCGGACTCCTACGAGCAGTACTTC
-	many	TRBV2	TRBJ1-2	CASSEDRAYGYTF	TGTGCCAGCAGTGAAGACAGGGCCTATGGCTACACCTTC
TRBD2	many	TRBV13	TRBJ2-7	CASSQTSGVSYEQYF	TGTGCCAGCAGTCAGACTAGCGGGGTCTCCTACGAGCAGTACTTC
-	many	TRBV20-1	TRBJ1-1	CSAQDPGTGTDTEAFF	TGCAGTGCTCAAGATCCCGGGACGGGGACGGACACTGAAGCTTTCTTT
-	many	TRBV6-1	TRBJ1-2	CASSPWDLADNYGYTF	TGTGCCAGCAGTCCCTGGGACTTAGCAGATAACTATGGCTACACCTTC
-	many	TRBV29-1	TRBJ2-7	CSVDGRGFHEQYF	TGCAGCGTTGACGGCAGGGGCTTTCACGAGCAGTACTTC
-	few	TRBV5-1	TRBJ2-3	CASSFTGTSTDTQYF	TGCGCCAGCAGCTTCACAGGAACGTCCACAGATACGCAGTATTTT
-	-	TRBV7-9	TRBJ1-3	CASHSSGNTIYF	TGTGCCAGCCATAGTTCTGGAAACACCATATATTTT
TRBD2	many	TRBV2	TRBJ2-7	CASSVGGTSEYEQYF	TGTGCCAGCAGTGTTGGCGGGACTAGCGAATACGAGCAGTACTTC
-	-	TRBV2	TRBJ1-5	CASSAGSYQPQHF	TGTGCCAGCAGTGCAGGGTCTTATCAGCCCCAGCATTTT
TRBD1	many	TRBV27	TRBJ1-1	CASSPVGQLMNTEAFF	TGTGCCAGCAGTCCGGTGGGACAGCTAATGAACACTGAAGCTTTCTTT
TRBD1	many	TRBV28	TRBJ2-3	CATNLQGLGTDTQYF	TGTGCCACTAACTTACAGGGGCTTGGGACAGATACGCAGTATTTT
-	many	TRBV27	TRBJ2-2	CASSSLGGPGELFF	TGTGCCAGCAGTTCCCTTGGGGGACCCGGGGAGCTGTTTTTT
TRBD1	many	TRBV4-1	TRBJ2-7	CASSQPDRGLYEQYF	TGCGCCAGCAGCCAACCGGACAGGGGGCTTTACGAGCAGTACTTC
-	few	TRBV7-9	TRBJ2-2	CARPGAPDTGELFF	TGTGCCAGACCCGGGGCGCCGGACACCGGGGAGCTGTTTTTT
-	few	TRBV6-2/TRBV6-3	TRBJ1-2	CASTRRGVEWWGYTF	TGTGCCAGCACCCGTCGAGGGGTGGAATGGTGGGGCTACACCTTC
TRBD2	many	TRBV6-1	TRBJ2-1	CASSFPIAGGPNEQFF	TGTGCCAGCAGTTTCCCTATAGCGGGAGGGCCCAATGAGCAGTTCTTC
-	-	TRBV20-1	TRBJ2-1	CSAIVAIGTNEQFF	TGCAGTGCTATCGTCGCGATCGGTACCAATGAGCAGTTCTTC
TRBD2	-	TRBV7-8	TRBJ2-5	CASRYGTSGMVGETQYF	TGTGCCAGCAGATATGGGACTAGCGGGATGGTTGGAGAGACCCAGTACTTC
TRBD2	-	TRBV19	TRBJ2-5	CASSIGLAGTGTQYF	TGTGCCAGTAGTATAGGACTAGCGGGAACCGGGACCCAGTACTTC
TRBD2	-	TRBV12-3/TRBV12-4	TRBJ2-7	CASSLVLAGSYEQYF	TGTGCCAGCAGTTTGGTACTAGCGGGCTCCTACGAGCAGTACTTC
-	-	TRBV20-1	TRBJ2-1	CSAKANEQFF	TGCAGTGCTAAGGCCAATGAGCAGTTCTTC